This T cell receptor beta chain was captured by sequencing in a study of blood T cell repertoires in COVID-19. V dropped 4 bases and J dropped 7 bases, with 25 bases sitting between them. The CDR3 spans 17 residues. CDR1 is SEHNR and CDR2 is FQNEAQ in the germline V gene (reference sequence). Participant age was 18 to 89 years, and participants resided in fewer than 25 US areas. Clinical history reported by participants formed the basis on which cohorts were assigned. Cohort 3 recovered donors had two negative PCRs, clearance, or symptom resolution. In the original workflow: Quantification of nucleated cells was approximated via reference gene primer amplification. The data were produced by immunoSEQ multiplex PCR, yet TCRdb's version contains in-frame clones alone and is incomplete. V, J and clone size reflect that table, while D and trimming were determined from the DNA. The data hold around 380,000 clones, with about 87% observed a single time.

The sequence was obtained from a man in his thirties or forties who had recovered from COVID-19. Sequencing was performed on PBMCs or T cells enriched from blood (not recorded which). This chain uses TRBV7-9 with TRBJ1-1; D might be TRBD1 (5 bases). The CDR3 DNA is TGTGCCAGCAGCTCCCCTTTACGAACAGGATGGACGATTGAAGCTTTCTTT. This sequence encodes CASSSPLRTGWTIEAFF.